These 23 T cell receptor beta chains share one sample of origin, sequenced in a study of T cell responses to AZD1222 COVID-19 vaccine. The assay was immunoSEQ multiplex PCR, and TCRdb's table has in-frame clones only and misses some. Counted here are around 120,000 clones, over 75% occurring once; the ten biggest clones make up about 10%. Sample: peripheral blood, taken on day 0 of AZD1222 vaccination. These receptors came from an adult in good health.

The chain couples TRBV4-1 to TRBJ1-1; D possibly corresponds to TRBD1 (5 bases). Germline V lookup: CDR1 MGHRA, CDR2 YSYEKL. Between the trimmed V and J ends, which lost 4 bases and 10 bases, there was a span of 22 bases. This CDR3 has 15 residues. CDR3 in amino acids: CASSPLLIFLRGAFF. DNA of the CDR3: TGCGCCAGCAGCCCCCTTCTAATTTTTCTGAGGGGAGCTTTCTTT.

The rearrangement links TRBV23-1 to TRBJ1-5, with 7 bases identical to TRBD1. TRBV23-1 carries the ORF label, with uncertain function. Germline trimming cut 2 bases from V and 0 bases from J; bases unmatched to any gene: 16. CDR3 size: 20 residues. The CDR3 loop is CASSQTVRRQGDHSNQPQHF. In DNA, the CDR3 is TGCGCCAGCAGTCAAACCGTAAGAAGGCAGGGGGACCATAGCAATCAGCCCCAGCATTTT.

The chain employs TRBV4-3 and TRBJ2-2, with D possibly called TRBD1 or TRBD2 (6 bases each). The CDR3 sequence is 14 residues long. Per germline, CDR1 LGHNA and CDR2 YSLEER. With 4 bases removed from V and 8 bases from J, the gap between germline ends came to 14 bases. The CDR3 coding sequence is TGCGCCAGCAGCCTAAAAAGGGGGGTGGGGGAGCTGTTTTTT. Its protein product is CASSLKRGVGELFF.

This clone was observed a few times. The V gene is TRBV18, the J gene TRBJ2-7, with 7 positions matching TRBD1. This CDR3 spans 13 amino acids. CDR1 and CDR2 (germline): KGHSH, LQKENI. The ends lost 3 bases at V and 3 bases at J; junction bases unmatched: 2. This CDR3 is CASSPGQFYEQYF. The CDR3 bases are TGTGCCAGCTCACCGGGACAGTTCTACGAGCAGTACTTC.

The chain carries TRBV5-1 and TRBJ2-2; the D gene is possibly TRBD2 (5 bases). The CDR3 runs to 14 residues. Trimming took off 4 bases at V and 1 base at J, with 8 bases between the two ends. CDR1 and CDR2 from the germline V gene are SGHRS and YFSETQ. CDR3 in DNA: TGCGCCAGCAGCGGACTTTTGAACACCGGGGAGCTGTTTTTT. Translating it yields CASSGLLNTGELFF.

This chain connects TRBV18 to TRBJ2-3; unclear D gene. The germline V gene has CDR1 KGHSH and CDR2 LQKENI. The CDR3 has 13 residues. The V and J ends lost 4 bases and 4 bases respectively, with 9 bases between them. CDR3 bases: TGTGCCAGCTCACGCGCTGCCGCAGATACGCAGTATTTT. Its translation is CASSRAAADTQYF.

The chain links TRBV27 to TRBJ2-7; D possibly uses TRBD1 or TRBD2 (6 bases each). Germline assignment: CDR1 MNHEY and CDR2 SMNVEV (reference sequence). V was clipped by 7 bases and J by 3 bases, with 19 bases between them. This CDR3 region has 15 residues. The CDR3 nucleotides are TGTGCCAGCACCCCGGTGGGGGGCGCTGGCTACGAGCAGTACTTC. Translated, it gives CASTPVGGAGYEQYF.

This chain connects TRBV4-2 to TRBJ2-7, with D uncertain. Germline V gene data show CDR1 as LGHNA and CDR2 as YNFKEQ. Trimming took off 1 base at V and 5 bases at J, with 9 bases between the two ends. The CDR3 covers 13 residues. CDR3 bases: TGTGCCAGCAGCCAAGGTTATATCGACGAGCAGTACTTC. Protein sequence: CASSQGYIDEQYF.

This rearrangement joins TRBV6-5 to TRBJ1-2; D uncertain. V was cut by 2 bases and J by 6 bases, with 4 bases left in between. The CDR3 extends over 11 amino acids. Germline CDR1 MNHEY, CDR2 SVGAGI. Here the CDR3 DNA reads TGTGCCAGCAGTTACAACAATGGCTACACCTTC. Its translation is CASSYNNGYTF.

V is TRBV30 and J is TRBJ2-7; D is unresolved. V was shortened by 4 bases and J by 0 bases, with 7 bases between the two germline ends. Germline assignment: CDR1 GTSNPN and CDR2 SVGIG (reference sequence). The CDR3 runs to 12 residues. CDR3 in DNA: TGTGCCTGGAACACAGACTCCTACGAGCAGTACTTC. Translation gives CAWNTDSYEQYF.

V usage is TRBV9 and J usage is TRBJ2-3; 13 bases map to TRBD2. V gave up 2 bases and J gave up 2 bases; unmatched junction bases: 2. This CDR3 has 16 amino acids. Looked up from germline, CDR1 is SGDLS and CDR2 is YYNGEE. The CDR3 reads CASSVGTSGNTDTQYF. The CDR3 DNA reads TGTGCCAGCAGCGTCGGGACTAGCGGGAACACAGATACGCAGTATTTT.

The rearrangement joins TRBV6-5 to TRBJ2-7; the D gene is possibly TRBD1 (6 bases). Germline CDR1 MNHEY, CDR2 SVGAGI. The CDR3 covers 15 residues. Trimming left V 0 bases short and J 5 bases short, with 14 bases between. The DNA for the CDR3 is TGTGCCAGCAGTTACTCGGGGTCAGCAGGGGACGAGCAGTACTTC. Amino acids: CASSYSGSAGDEQYF.

The gene calls are TRBV27 and TRBJ2-5; the D gene could be TRBD1 or TRBD2 (5 bases each). Trimming took 3 bases from V and 4 from J, leaving 21 bases between them. From germline, CDR1 is MNHEY and CDR2 SMNVEV (reference sequence). The CDR3 contains 17 residues. The CDR3 reads CASSFGSGQGSGETQYF. Written as DNA, the CDR3 is TGTGCCAGCAGTTTTGGCTCGGGGCAGGGTTCGGGAGAGACCCAGTACTTC.

This chain joins TRBV27 and TRBJ1-5, with D unclear. V was trimmed by 3 bases and J by 5 bases, leaving 8 bases between them. This CDR3 has 13 residues. Germline V lookup: CDR1 MNHEY, CDR2 SMNVEV (reference sequence). CDR3 nucleotide sequence: TGTGCCAGCAGTTTCCAATGGTATCAGCCCCAGCATTTT. This encodes CASSFQWYQPQHF.

This clone was seen more than once but under ten times. V is TRBV7-8 and J is TRBJ2-7, with no clear D. The CDR3 runs to 12 residues. CDR1 is SGHVS, CDR2 FQNEAQ, per germline. Trimming took off 1 base at V and 6 bases at J, with 7 bases between the two ends. The DNA of the CDR3 is TGTGCCAGCAGCTTAGGGATCCTCGAGCAGTACTTC. Protein product: CASSLGILEQYF.

The chain employs TRBV2 and TRBJ1-5; weak D call: TRBD1 (5 bases). CDR1 is SNHLY, CDR2 FYNNEI, per germline. Trimming took 8 bases from V and 1 from J, leaving 6 bases between them. CDR3 length: 12 amino acids. The CDR3 protein is CASRDSNQPQHF. The DNA for the CDR3 is TGTGCCAGCCGGGACAGCAATCAGCCCCAGCATTTT.

The sample holds one count of this clone. The CDR3 sequence is CASSPTRPGLVEEQYF. DNA for the CDR3: TGTGCCAGCAGTCCAACACGACCGGGACTAGTGGAGGAGCAGTACTTC. The gene calls are TRBV27 and TRBJ2-7; 8 nucleotides align to TRBD2. Per the germline V gene, CDR1 is MNHEY and CDR2 is SMNVEV (reference sequence). The CDR3 totals 16 residues. V shed 5 bases and J 7 bases; nucleotides not matched to a gene: 16.

The count of this clone is one. The chain uses TRBV4-2 and TRBJ1-1; D is undetermined. From germline, CDR1 is LGHNA and CDR2 YNFKEQ. The CDR3 contains 16 residues. Trimming stripped 0 bases from V and 0 bases from J, with 11 bases between. DNA for the CDR3: TGTGCCAGCAGCCAAGATGACATGCCCATGAACACTGAAGCTTTCTTT. Its translation is CASSQDDMPMNTEAFF.

The chain has TRBV10-3 and TRBJ2-7; TRBD2 agrees at 12 bases. Germline values: CDR1 ENHRY, CDR2 SYGVKD. The CDR3 has 16 residues. The V gene end was trimmed by 7 bases and the J gene end by 4 bases; junction bases not matched to a gene: 11. The CDR3 is CAITPGLAGKQYEQYF. The CDR3, as DNA: TGTGCCATCACCCCAGGACTAGCGGGAAAACAGTACGAGCAGTACTTC.

The gene calls are TRBV15 and TRBJ1-2; D is perhaps TRBD1 (6 bases). Germline CDR1 is LNHNV and CDR2 is YYDKDF (reference sequence). V lost 5 bases and J 0 bases, leaving 13 bases between the germline ends. The CDR3 has 15 amino acids. CDR3 in DNA: TGTGCCACCAGCGCCCGGGGGGGCGCTAACTATGGCTACACCTTC. This translates into CATSARGGANYGYTF.

This clone was found once. The J gene is TRBJ2-5, the V gene TRBV5-1; TRBD2 matches at 11 bases. CDR3 length: 17 residues. V shed 0 bases and J 5 bases; nucleotides not matched to a gene: 9. Germline assignment: CDR1 SGHRS and CDR2 YFSETQ. CDR3 nucleotides: TGCGCCAGCAGCTTGGGCGTAGCGGGAGGGCCCAGGGAGACCCAGTACTTC. Translation gives CASSLGVAGGPRETQYF.

The chain recombines TRBV4-1 with TRBJ2-1; 15 nucleotides align to TRBD2. Per germline, CDR1 MGHRA and CDR2 YSYEKL. The V gene end was trimmed by 3 bases and the J gene end by 7 bases; junction bases not matched to a gene: 13. CDR3 length: 19 residues. CDR3 coding DNA: TGCGCCAGCAGCCAGCTCCGGACTAGCGGGGGGGCCTTAGGTAATGAGCAGTTCTTC. Protein sequence: CASSQLRTSGGALGNEQFF.

The chain carries TRBV19 and TRBJ1-1; D call uncertain. V was cut by 2 bases and J by 0 bases, with 10 bases left in between. There are 15 residues in the CDR3. Germline CDR1 and CDR2: LNHDA and SQIVND (reference sequence). The CDR3 DNA sequence: TGTGCCAGTAGTATATTCCCAGGAATGAACACTGAAGCTTTCTTT. Its protein product is CASSIFPGMNTEAFF.